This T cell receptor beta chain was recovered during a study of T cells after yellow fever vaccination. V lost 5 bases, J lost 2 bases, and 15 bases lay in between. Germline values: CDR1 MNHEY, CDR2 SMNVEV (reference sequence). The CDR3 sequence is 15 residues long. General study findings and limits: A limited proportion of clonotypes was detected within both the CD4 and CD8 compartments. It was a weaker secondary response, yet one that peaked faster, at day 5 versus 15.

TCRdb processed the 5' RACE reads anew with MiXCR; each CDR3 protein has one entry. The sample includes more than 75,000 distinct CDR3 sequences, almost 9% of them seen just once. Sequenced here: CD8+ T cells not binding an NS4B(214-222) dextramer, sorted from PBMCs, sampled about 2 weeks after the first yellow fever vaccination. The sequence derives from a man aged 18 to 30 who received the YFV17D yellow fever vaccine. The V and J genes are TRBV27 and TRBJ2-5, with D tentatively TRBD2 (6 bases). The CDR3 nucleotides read TGTGCCAGCAGTCAACTTAGCGGCTCACAAGAGACCCAGTACTTC. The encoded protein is CASSQLSGSQETQYF.